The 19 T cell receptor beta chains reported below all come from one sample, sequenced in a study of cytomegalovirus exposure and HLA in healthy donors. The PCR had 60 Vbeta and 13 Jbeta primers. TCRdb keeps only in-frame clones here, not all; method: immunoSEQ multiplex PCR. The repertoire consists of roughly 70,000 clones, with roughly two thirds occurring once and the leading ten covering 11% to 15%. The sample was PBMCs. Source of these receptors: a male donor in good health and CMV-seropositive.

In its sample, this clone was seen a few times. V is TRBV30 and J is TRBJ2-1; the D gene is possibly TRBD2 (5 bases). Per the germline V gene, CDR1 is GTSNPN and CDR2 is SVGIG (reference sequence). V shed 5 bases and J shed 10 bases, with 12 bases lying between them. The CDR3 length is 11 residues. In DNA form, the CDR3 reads TGTGCCTGGCGCCCGCCGGGGGAGCAGTTCTTC. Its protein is CAWRPPGEQFF.

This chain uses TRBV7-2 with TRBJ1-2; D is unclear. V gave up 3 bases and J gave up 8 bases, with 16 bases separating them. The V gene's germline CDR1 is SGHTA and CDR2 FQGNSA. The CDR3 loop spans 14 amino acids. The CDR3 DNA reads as TGTGCCAGCAGCTTCAGAGGGAGGACTGTCGGCTACACCTTC. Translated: CASSFRGRTVGYTF.

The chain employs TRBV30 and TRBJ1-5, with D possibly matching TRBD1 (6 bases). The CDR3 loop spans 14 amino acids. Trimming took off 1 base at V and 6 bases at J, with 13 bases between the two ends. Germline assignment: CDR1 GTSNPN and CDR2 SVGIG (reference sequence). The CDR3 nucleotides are TGTGCCTGGAGTGCCGGAATAGGGGGTCAGCCCCAGCATTTT. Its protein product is CAWSAGIGGQPQHF.

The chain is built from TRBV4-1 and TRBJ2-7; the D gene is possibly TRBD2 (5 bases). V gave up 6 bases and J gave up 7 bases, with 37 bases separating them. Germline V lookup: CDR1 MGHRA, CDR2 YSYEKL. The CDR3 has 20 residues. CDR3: CASSPRSIGEPSSGVGEQYF. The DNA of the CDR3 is TGCGCCAGCAGTCCAAGATCAATAGGCGAGCCTAGCAGCGGAGTTGGTGAGCAGTACTTC.

CDR3 DNA: TGTGCCAGCAGTTTCTCAGTAGACACTGAAGCTTTCTTT. Protein product: CASSFSVDTEAFF. V gene TRBV6-6 combines with J gene TRBJ1-1; D ambiguous. CDR3 size: 13 residues. CDR1 is MNHNY, CDR2 SVGAGI, per germline (reference sequence). V shed 4 bases and J shed 3 bases, with 9 bases lying between them.

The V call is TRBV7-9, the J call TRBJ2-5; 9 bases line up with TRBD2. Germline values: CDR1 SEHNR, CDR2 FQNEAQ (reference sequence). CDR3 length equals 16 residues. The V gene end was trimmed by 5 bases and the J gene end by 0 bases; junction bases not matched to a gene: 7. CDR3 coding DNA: TGTGCCAGCAGCCTTGGGACTAGCAGAAACCAAGAGACCCAGTACTTC. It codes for CASSLGTSRNQETQYF.

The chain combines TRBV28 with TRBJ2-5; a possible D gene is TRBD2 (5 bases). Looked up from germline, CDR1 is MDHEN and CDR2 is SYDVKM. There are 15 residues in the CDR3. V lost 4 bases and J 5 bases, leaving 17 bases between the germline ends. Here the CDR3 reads CASSSGLIGWETQYF. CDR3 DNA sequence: TGTGCCAGCAGTTCCGGACTTATCGGGTGGGAGACCCAGTACTTC.

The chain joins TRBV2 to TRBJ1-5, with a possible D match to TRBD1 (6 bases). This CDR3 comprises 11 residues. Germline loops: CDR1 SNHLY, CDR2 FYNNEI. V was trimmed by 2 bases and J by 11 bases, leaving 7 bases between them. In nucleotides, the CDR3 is TGTGCCAGCAGTGAACAGGGGACCCAGCATTTT. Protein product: CASSEQGTQHF.

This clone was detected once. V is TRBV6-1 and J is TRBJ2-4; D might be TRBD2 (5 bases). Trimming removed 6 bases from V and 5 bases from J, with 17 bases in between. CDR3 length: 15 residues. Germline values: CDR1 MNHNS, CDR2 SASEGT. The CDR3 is CASRGLGAKENIQYF. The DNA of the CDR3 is TGTGCCAGCAGAGGACTGGGAGCCAAAGAAAACATTCAGTACTTC.

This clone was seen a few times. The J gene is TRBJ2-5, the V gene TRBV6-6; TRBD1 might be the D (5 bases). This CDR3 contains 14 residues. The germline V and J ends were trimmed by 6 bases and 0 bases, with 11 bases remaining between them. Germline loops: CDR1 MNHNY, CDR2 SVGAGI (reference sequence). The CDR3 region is CASSRGHYQETQYF. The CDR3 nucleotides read TGTGCCAGCAGCCGAGGACACTACCAAGAGACCCAGTACTTC.

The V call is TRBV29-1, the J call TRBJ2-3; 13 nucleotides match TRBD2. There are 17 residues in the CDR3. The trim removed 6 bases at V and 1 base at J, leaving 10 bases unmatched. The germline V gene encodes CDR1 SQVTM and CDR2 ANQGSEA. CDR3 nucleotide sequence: TGCAGCGTGCGAGGGACTAGCGGGACCACGGGCACAGATACGCAGTATTTT. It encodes CSVRGTSGTTGTDTQYF.

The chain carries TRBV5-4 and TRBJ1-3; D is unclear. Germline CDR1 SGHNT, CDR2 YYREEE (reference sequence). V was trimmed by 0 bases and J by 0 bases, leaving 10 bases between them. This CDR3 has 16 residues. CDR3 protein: CASSLGVRDSGNTIYF. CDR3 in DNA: TGTGCCAGCAGCTTGGGAGTCCGTGACTCTGGAAACACCATATATTTT.

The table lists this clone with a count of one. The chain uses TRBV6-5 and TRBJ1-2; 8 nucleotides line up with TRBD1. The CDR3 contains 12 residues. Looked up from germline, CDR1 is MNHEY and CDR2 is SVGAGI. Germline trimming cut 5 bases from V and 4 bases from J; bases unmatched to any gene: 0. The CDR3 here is CASSQGAYGYTF. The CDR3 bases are TGTGCCAGCAGTCAGGGGGCCTATGGCTACACCTTC.

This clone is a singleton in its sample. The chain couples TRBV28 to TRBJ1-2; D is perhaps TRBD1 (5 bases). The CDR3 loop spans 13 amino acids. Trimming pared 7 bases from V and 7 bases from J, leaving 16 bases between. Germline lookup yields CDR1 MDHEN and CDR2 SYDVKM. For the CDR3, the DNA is TGTGCCAGCATCCCCGCAGGGCTAGGTGGCTACACCTTC. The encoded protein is CASIPAGLGGYTF.

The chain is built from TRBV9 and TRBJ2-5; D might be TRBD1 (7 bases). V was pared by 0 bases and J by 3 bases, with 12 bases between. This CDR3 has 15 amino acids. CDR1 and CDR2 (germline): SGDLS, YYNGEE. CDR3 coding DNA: TGTGCCAGCAGCGTAGCTCAGGGGGAGGAAGAGACCCAGTACTTC. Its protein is CASSVAQGEEETQYF.

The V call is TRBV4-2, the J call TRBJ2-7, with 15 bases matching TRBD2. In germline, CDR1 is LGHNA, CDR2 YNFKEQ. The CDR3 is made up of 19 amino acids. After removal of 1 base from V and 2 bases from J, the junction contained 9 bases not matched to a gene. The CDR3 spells CASSQGWRGTSGRTYEQYF. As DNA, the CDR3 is TGTGCCAGCAGCCAAGGCTGGCGTGGGACTAGCGGGAGGACCTACGAGCAGTACTTC.

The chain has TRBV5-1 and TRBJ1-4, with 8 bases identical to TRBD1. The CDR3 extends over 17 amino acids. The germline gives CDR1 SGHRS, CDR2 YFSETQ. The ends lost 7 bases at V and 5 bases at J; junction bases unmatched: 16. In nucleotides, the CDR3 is TGCGCCAGCGGCTCGACAGGGGTCGGGGCCGCGAATGAAAAACTGTTTTTT. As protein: CASGSTGVGAANEKLFF.

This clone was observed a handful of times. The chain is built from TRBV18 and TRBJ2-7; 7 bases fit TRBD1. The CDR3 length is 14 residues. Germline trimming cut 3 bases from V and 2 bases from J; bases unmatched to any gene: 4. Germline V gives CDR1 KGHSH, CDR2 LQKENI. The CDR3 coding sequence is TGTGCCAGCTCACCTCCGGGACAGACCTACGAGCAGTACTTC. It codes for CASSPPGQTYEQYF.

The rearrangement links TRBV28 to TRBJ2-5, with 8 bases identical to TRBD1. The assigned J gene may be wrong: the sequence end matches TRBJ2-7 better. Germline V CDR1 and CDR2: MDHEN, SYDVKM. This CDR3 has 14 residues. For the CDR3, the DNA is TGTGCCAGCAGTTTATCTCAGGGGGCTGGCGAGCAGTACTTC. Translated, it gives CASSLSQGAGEQYF.